This T cell receptor (beta chain) was obtained from a study of T cell repertoires and HLA-DP antigens. As concerns this clone: As yet, its antigen is unknown.

Germline V gene lookup returns CDR1 SNHLY and CDR2 FYNNEI. The CDR3 loop spans 11 amino acids. V was pared by 7 bases and J by 6 bases, with 7 bases between. The method was immunoSEQ multiplex PCR; TCRdb's version includes in-frame clones alone and lacks a portion of them. The sample contains about 89,000 clones, 86% of which appear only once. This TCR derives from a man aged 45-60 years in good health and CMV-seronegative. V gene TRBV2 combines with J gene TRBJ2-1; D unresolved. The sample consisted of CD4+ T cells from PBMCs. The CDR3 protein is CASMASNEQFF. CDR3 nucleotide sequence: TGTGCCAGCATGGCCTCCAATGAGCAGTTCTTC.